These T cell receptor beta chains were read from a single sample in a study of regulatory T cells in long-lasting Graves disease. TCRdb redid the calling of the multiplex PCR reads with MiXCR, one entry per CDR3 protein. The sample holds 530,000 or so distinct CDR3 sequences; about 16% are singletons and the top ten take 12%. This same sample was also taken into another study, of T cells in Graves' hyperthyroidism and ophthalmopathy.

This sample comprised peripheral blood mononuclear cells (PBMCs), obtained at new diagnosis, from a patient treated with antithyroid drugs. These receptors originate from a man aged 18-30 years with Graves disease. Both conserved end residues are part of each CDR3. D genes are given only for firm matches. Size tells how often a clone was seen (once, few, many) or the class of an expanded clone, and some rows leave it out.

j_gene | v_gene | d_gene | abundance | CDR3aa | CDR3nt
TRBJ2-1 | TRBV6-5 | TRBD2 | few | CASSYPGLAGSYNEQFF | TGTGCCAGCAGTTACCCCGGACTAGCGGGCTCCTACAATGAGCAGTTCTTC
TRBJ2-7 | TRBV5-1 | TRBD1 | NA | CASSGGGTGPDYEQYF | TGCGCCAGCAGCGGCGGAGGGACAGGACCGGACTACGAGCAGTACTTC
TRBJ2-7 | TRBV30 | NA | few | CAARGASYEQYF | TGTGCCGCCCGAGGGGCTTCCTACGAGCAGTACTTC
TRBJ2-7 | TRBV19 | NA | NA | CASSMSGAEQYF | TGTGCCAGTAGTATGAGCGGTGCCGAGCAGTACTTC
TRBJ2-3 | TRBV5-1 | TRBD2 | many | CASSPRSGGGTDTQYF | TGCGCCAGCAGCCCCCGTAGCGGGGGCGGCACAGATACGCAGTATTTT
TRBJ1-1 | TRBV6-5 | NA | many | CASSLKGGTEAFF | TGTGCCAGCAGTTTAAAGGGTGGAACTGAAGCTTTCTTT
TRBJ1-2 | TRBV12-3/TRBV12-4 | NA | many | CASSAGRRTNYGYTF | TGTGCCAGCAGTGCCGGACGGAGGACTAACTATGGCTACACCTTC
TRBJ2-2 | TRBV28 | TRBD2 | NA | CASQREGRSTGELFF | TGTGCCAGCCAGCGGGAGGGCCGGAGCACCGGGGAGCTGTTTTTT
TRBJ2-7 | TRBV20-1 | NA | NA | CSARVESSYEQYF | TGCAGTGCTAGAGTAGAAAGTTCCTACGAGCAGTACTTC
TRBJ1-4 | TRBV28 | NA | NA | CASSLRQTNEKLFF | TGTGCCAGCAGTTTACGACAAACTAATGAAAAACTGTTTTTT
TRBJ2-7 | TRBV15 | TRBD1 | few | CATSPDRGLYEQYF | TGTGCCACCAGCCCTGACAGGGGACTGTACGAGCAGTACTTC
TRBJ2-7 | TRBV3-1 | TRBD1 | NA | CASSQDSGQGSYERYF | TGTGCCAGCAGCCAAGACTCGGGACAGGGCTCCTACGAGCGGTACTTC
TRBJ2-1 | TRBV12-3/TRBV12-4 | NA | many | CASSPRVWGSSYNEQFF | TGTGCCAGCAGCCCAAGGGTCTGGGGGAGCTCCTACAATGAGCAGTTCTTC
TRBJ1-1 | TRBV6-1 | TRBD1 | NA | CASSEWDRGVDTEAFF | TGTGCCAGCAGTGAGTGGGACAGGGGAGTGGACACTGAAGCTTTCTTT
TRBJ2-7 | TRBV9 | TRBD1 | NA | CASSETGSFNEQYF | TGTGCCAGCAGCGAGACAGGGTCGTTTAACGAGCAGTACTTC
TRBJ1-1 | TRBV20-1 | TRBD1 | NA | CSAWDRVTEAFF | TGCAGTGCTTGGGACAGGGTAACTGAAGCTTTCTTT
TRBJ2-1 | TRBV9 | NA | NA | CASSAAGGDSYNEQFF | TGTGCCAGCAGCGCCGCTGGCGGGGACTCCTACAATGAGCAGTTCTTC
TRBJ1-1 | TRBV27 | NA | few | CASKGGANTEAFF | TGTGCCAGCAAAGGAGGGGCGAACACTGAAGCTTTCTTT
TRBJ2-5 | TRBV20-1 | NA | many | CSAPRSGRQETQYF | TGCAGTGCCCCTAGATCTGGCCGACAAGAGACCCAGTACTTC
TRBJ1-5 | TRBV5-1 | NA | many | CASSLGREGQPQHF | TGCGCCAGCAGCTTGGGAAGGGAAGGACAGCCCCAGCATTTT
TRBJ2-7 | TRBV30 | NA | many | CAWGTTSYEQYF | TGTGCCTGGGGAACGACAAGCTACGAGCAGTACTTC
TRBJ2-7 | TRBV11-2 | TRBD2 | many | CASSSIAGGLHEQYF | TGTGCCAGCAGCTCCATAGCGGGAGGTCTCCACGAGCAGTACTTC
TRBJ2-3 | TRBV20-1 | NA | few | CSALPLEGISSDTQYF | TGCAGTGCCCTGCCCTTAGAGGGGATCAGCTCCGATACGCAGTATTTT
TRBJ1-6 | TRBV27 | NA | NA | CASSLAGIRSPLHF | TGTGCCAGCAGTTTAGCCGGGATCCGGTCACCCCTCCACTTT
TRBJ1-1 | TRBV2 | NA | many | CASSAQGGVRANTEAFF | TGTGCCAGCAGTGCCCAAGGAGGGGTACGGGCGAACACTGAAGCTTTCTTT
TRBJ1-6 | TRBV30 | NA | few | CAWDRAGPSPLHF | TGTGCCTGGGACCGGGCAGGGCCCTCACCCCTCCACTTT
TRBJ2-5 | TRBV4-1 | TRBD2 | NA | CATRKGLAGEETQYF | TGCGCCACCAGAAAGGGACTAGCGGGAGAGGAGACCCAGTACTTC
TRBJ2-7 | TRBV9 | NA | NA | CASSVVGNGNEQYF | TGTGCCAGCAGCGTAGTTGGGAACGGGAACGAGCAGTACTTC
TRBJ2-7 | TRBV5-1 | TRBD2 | NA | CASSPRGGLAGEEQYF | TGCGCCAGCAGCCCCCGGGGGGGACTAGCGGGAGAAGAGCAGTACTTC
TRBJ1-1 | TRBV30 | NA | many | CAWGRAGIPEAFF | TGTGCCTGGGGGCGAGCAGGGATCCCTGAAGCTTTCTTT
TRBJ2-2 | TRBV6-1 | TRBD2 | NA | CASSDPGRAGELFF | TGTGCCAGCAGTGACCCTGGGAGGGCCGGGGAGCTGTTTTTT
TRBJ1-1 | TRBV4-2 | NA | NA | CASSQEGRVPREAFF | TGTGCCAGCAGCCAAGAGGGCAGGGTGCCTCGAGAAGCTTTCTTT
TRBJ1-2 | TRBV30 | NA | many | CAWSTKAGNYGYTF | TGTGCCTGGAGTACAAAGGCAGGCAACTATGGCTACACCTTC
TRBJ2-1 | TRBV3-1 | NA | many | CASSQGEQFF | TGTGCCAGCAGCCAGGGGGAGCAGTTCTTC
TRBJ1-2 | TRBV5-4 | NA | NA | CASGERNYGYTF | TGTGCCAGCGGGGAGCGTAACTATGGCTACACCTTC
TRBJ1-1 | TRBV20-1 | TRBD1 | few | CSARDRGAEAFF | TGCAGTGCTAGGGACAGGGGCGCTGAAGCTTTCTTT
TRBJ2-3 | TRBV9 | NA | few | CASSVEGTELTDTQYF | TGTGCCAGCAGCGTGGAGGGGACCGAACTCACAGATACGCAGTATTTT
TRBJ1-1 | TRBV27 | NA | NA | CASRDGSGWNTEAFF | TGTGCCAGCAGAGACGGGTCGGGATGGAACACTGAAGCTTTCTTT
TRBJ1-1 | TRBV18 | TRBD1 | NA | CASSPRNRGLAEAFF | TGTGCCAGCTCACCAAGGAACAGGGGCTTGGCTGAAGCTTTCTTT
TRBJ2-7 | TRBV27 | TRBD1 | NA | CASSTQPGQGANEQYF | TGTGCCAGCAGTACGCAGCCGGGACAGGGGGCGAACGAGCAGTACTTC
TRBJ2-6 | TRBV5-1 | NA | many | CASSGGLAGANVLTF | TGCGCCAGCAGCGGGGGGTTGGCTGGGGCCAACGTCCTGACTTTC
TRBJ1-1 | TRBV27 | NA | few | CATLGRSNTEAFF | TGTGCCACGCTGGGACGCTCGAACACTGAAGCTTTCTTT
TRBJ1-1 | TRBV12-3/TRBV12-4 | NA | many | CASSSYFPGTTEAFF | TGTGCCAGCAGTTCGTACTTTCCAGGGACCACTGAAGCTTTCTTT
TRBJ2-3 | TRBV11-2 | NA | many | CATPRGGGSTDTQYF | TGTGCCACTCCGAGAGGAGGGGGTAGCACAGATACGCAGTATTTT
TRBJ2-1 | TRBV10-1 | TRBD1 | NA | CASSESKGQGFNEQFF | TGCGCCAGCAGTGAGTCTAAAGGACAGGGGTTTAACGAGCAGTTCTTC
TRBJ2-7 | TRBV28 | NA | many | CASSLRGEVYEQYF | TGTGCCAGCAGTTTAAGGGGCGAGGTATACGAGCAGTACTTC
TRBJ2-2 | TRBV11-2 | NA | many | CASSQSWGTGELFF | TGTGCCAGCAGCCAGAGTTGGGGAACCGGGGAGCTGTTTTTT
TRBJ2-1 | TRBV11-2 | NA | NA | CASSPRTGVNEQFF | TGTGCCAGCAGCCCCCGGACTGGGGTCAATGAGCAGTTCTTC
TRBJ2-7 | TRBV7-2 | NA | NA | CASSLATDASSYEQYF | TGTGCCAGCAGCTTGGCGACAGACGCGAGCTCCTACGAGCAGTACTTC
TRBJ2-2 | TRBV27 | NA | NA | CASRPAGSPGELFF | TGTGCCAGCAGGCCAGCAGGGAGTCCCGGGGAGCTGTTTTTT
TRBJ2-1 | TRBV12-5 | TRBD2 | few | CASGLVSGGLPNEQFF | TGTGCTAGTGGTTTGGTTAGCGGGGGGCTCCCCAATGAGCAGTTCTTC